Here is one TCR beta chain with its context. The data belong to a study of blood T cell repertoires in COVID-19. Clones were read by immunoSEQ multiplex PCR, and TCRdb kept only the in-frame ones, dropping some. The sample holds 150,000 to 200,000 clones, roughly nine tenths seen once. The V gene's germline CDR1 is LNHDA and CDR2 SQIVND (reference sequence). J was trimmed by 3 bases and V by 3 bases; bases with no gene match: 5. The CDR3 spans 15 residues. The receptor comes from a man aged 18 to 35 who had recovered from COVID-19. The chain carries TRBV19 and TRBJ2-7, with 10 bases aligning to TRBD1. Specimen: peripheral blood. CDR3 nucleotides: TGTGCCAGTAGTATTATGGGACAGGGGTTCTACGAGCAGTACTTC. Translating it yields CASSIMGQGFYEQYF.